This T cell receptor (beta chain) was sequenced during a study of blood T cell repertoires in COVID-19. Across the study: Whether acute or convalescent, the COVID-19 samples came from the United States, Italy and Spain.

Seattle's cohort entered during active infection and was followed longitudinally. Trimming pared 3 bases from V and 7 bases from J, leaving 12 bases between. CDR1 is LNHDA and CDR2 is SQIVND in the germline V gene (reference sequence). The CDR3 totals 14 residues. Profiling relied on immunoSEQ multiplex PCR, and the TCRdb table lists in-frame clones only, not all of them. The repertoire has 350,000 to 450,000 clones, over 75% of them found once; the top ten carry roughly 1.6%. V usage is TRBV19 and J usage is TRBJ1-4, with D maybe TRBD1 (5 bases). Sequencing input: peripheral blood. The receptor comes from a woman in her thirties or forties with COVID-19, enrolled during active disease. CDR3 in amino acids: CASSIGRDSEKLFF. CDR3 coding DNA: TGTGCCAGTAGTATCGGCAGGGACTCTGAAAAACTGTTTTTT.